This paragraph reports one T cell receptor (beta chain). Its antigen is not identified. These data are taken from a study of shared clonotypes between healthy human individuals. The assay was carried out at the deep level. Per the original methods: Because ImmunoSEQ provided only junction sequences with no quality scores, the filtering differed. Sequencing used immunoSEQ multiplex PCR; TCRdb keeps in-frame clones, though not all of them. From that table come the V and J calls and clone size; the DNA was used to work out D and trimming. Of about 820,000 clones listed, more than 85% are singletons. The study, taken as a whole, reports: Across subsets, estimated richness was generally greater for naive than for memory populations. Limited genetic and exposure-history diversity came from having few donors.

The J segment lost 5 bases and the V segment lost 2 bases, leaving 6 bases of the junction unmatched. This CDR3 is 15 amino acids long. Looked up from germline, CDR1 is SGHAT and CDR2 is FQDESV (reference sequence). Terminally differentiated effector memory CD45RA+ cells were excluded from the naive CD8 cells, which were CD45RO-negative and positively selected for CCR7. The source is a young man in good health. This chain connects TRBV11-1 to TRBJ2-1; 7 nucleotides align to TRBD2. Sequencing was performed on naive CD8+ T cells sorted from blood. The CDR3 sequence: CASSLYLAGNNEQFF. The DNA for the CDR3 is TGTGCCAGCAGCTTATACTTAGCGGGTAACAATGAGCAGTTCTTC.